This TCR beta chain was captured in a study of blood T cell repertoires in COVID-19. Whole-study context: Sample material is recorded as cDNA or gDNA derived from T cells, B-cell-depleted T cells, or PBMCs.

This clone appeared a single time. Repertoires were generated with immunoSEQ multiplex PCR, while TCRdb's copy carries only in-frame clones and drops some. This sample has 200,000 to 250,000 clones; around 80% occur once, and the top ten carry about an eighth. Sequenced: peripheral blood. The source is a woman in her forties with acute or convalescent COVID-19.

The CDR3 DNA is TGTGCCAGTAGTTTCAAGACAGGGGTCATGAACACTGAAGCTTTCTTT. Amino acid sequence: CASSFKTGVMNTEAFF. The V call is TRBV19, the J call TRBJ1-1, with 8 positions matching TRBD1. J lost 0 bases, V lost 5 bases, and 8 bases had no gene match. Germline CDR1 reads LNHDA; CDR2 reads SQIVND (reference sequence). The length of the CDR3 is 16 residues. Together with reference TRBV19 and TRBJ1-1, the CDR3 gives the full variable domain: DGGITQSPKYLFRKEGQNVTLSCEQNLNHDAMYWYRQDPGQGLRLIYYSQIVNDFQKGDIAEGYSVSREKKESFPLTVTSAQKNPTAFYLCASSFKTGVMNTEAFFGQGTRLTVV.